These 19 T cell receptor beta chains originate from one sample sequenced in a study of cytomegalovirus exposure and HLA in healthy donors. Both 60 Vbeta primers and 13 Jbeta primers went into the PCR. Sequenced by immunoSEQ multiplex PCR; TCRdb stores in-frame clones only, minus some. The data show 99,000 or so clones, with 79% seen just once and 3% to 4% held by the top ten. The source material was PBMCs. These receptors were collected from a male donor in good health and CMV-seropositive.

The chain uses TRBV5-5 and TRBJ1-4, with 9 bases lining up with TRBD1. The CDR3 runs to 15 residues. Losses at the gene ends were 2 bases for V and 7 bases for J; bases not matched to a gene: 6. CDR1 is SGHKS, CDR2 YYEKEE, per germline (reference sequence). The CDR3 here is CASSFRQGEVEKLFF. CDR3 sequence (DNA): TGTGCCAGCAGCTTCCGACAGGGGGAAGTTGAAAAACTGTTTTTT.

This rearrangement joins TRBV6-1 to TRBJ1-1, with D perhaps TRBD1 (6 bases). The V end was cut by 5 bases, the J end by 1 base, with 14 bases between. The CDR3 totals 15 residues. The germline CDR1 and CDR2 sequences are MNHNS and SASEGT. Written as DNA, the CDR3 is TGTGCCAGCAGTTCTACTGGGACAAGGAACACTGAAGCTTTCTTT. Translating gives CASSSTGTRNTEAFF.

CDR3 region: CSAQSPYEQYF. The CDR3, as DNA: TGCAGCGCCCAGTCCCCCTACGAGCAGTACTTC. The chain carries TRBV29-1 and TRBJ2-7; D gene ambiguous. The germline gives CDR1 SQVTM, CDR2 ANQGSEA. The CDR3 covers 11 residues. The ends were cut back, 7 bases at V and 2 bases at J, with 9 bases in the middle.

The table lists this clone with a few counts. The chain uses TRBV11-3 and TRBJ1-3, with TRBD1 matching 9 bases. CDR3 length: 15 amino acids. CDR1 and CDR2 (germline): SGHNT, YENEEA. V lost 4 bases to trimming and J lost 4 bases; unmatched junction nucleotides: 5. CDR3 DNA sequence: TGTGCCAGCAGCTACTCGACAGGGGGGGGAAACACCATATATTTT. Protein product: CASSYSTGGGNTIYF.

V and J are TRBV6-6 and TRBJ1-1, with 8 bases that match TRBD1. Germline CDR1 reads MNHNY; CDR2 reads SVGAGI (reference sequence). The CDR3 consists of 13 residues. V was pared by 6 bases and J by 5 bases, with 5 bases of the junction left unmatched. The CDR3 is CASRDRAGTEAFF. The CDR3 DNA is TGTGCCAGCAGGGACAGGGCGGGGACTGAAGCTTTCTTT.

This clone was recorded only once. The CDR3 nucleotides are TGCGCCAGCAGCCACAGACGGATAGCCAACACCGGGGAGCTGTTTTTT. It specifies CASSHRRIANTGELFF. The rearrangement uses TRBV4-3 and TRBJ2-2; D is uncertain. This CDR3 comprises 16 residues. Trimming took off 3 bases at V and 2 bases at J, with 13 bases between the two ends. Germline-derived CDR1 and CDR2 are LGHNA and YSLEER.

The chain recombines TRBV9 with TRBJ2-3, with 7 bases aligning to TRBD1. CDR1 is SGDLS and CDR2 is YYNGEE in the germline V gene. V lost 3 bases and J lost 3; bases outside the gene matches: 4. The CDR3 has 14 residues. CDR3 sequence (DNA): TGTGCCAGCAGCGCAGGGACAGCTACAGATACGCAGTATTTT. Its translation is CASSAGTATDTQYF.

The chain couples TRBV4-2 to TRBJ2-2, with 7 bases identical to TRBD2. V shed 7 bases, J shed 4 bases, and the junction held 9 bases outside the gene matches. This CDR3 is built from 15 residues. Germline CDR1 is LGHNA and CDR2 is YNFKEQ. The CDR3 DNA reads as TGTGCCAGCACGGGGGGACGGGGTGGCACCGGGGAGCTGTTTTTT. Translating it yields CASTGGRGGTGELFF.

Only one count was recorded for this clone. The chain links TRBV19 to TRBJ1-5, with 7 bases fitting TRBD1. The CDR3 runs 15 residues. Germline loops: CDR1 LNHDA, CDR2 SQIVND (reference sequence). With 5 bases clipped from V and 1 base from J, the junction kept 5 bases outside the gene matches. The CDR3 here is CASSPQGVSNQPQHF. In DNA, the CDR3 is TGTGCCAGTAGTCCTCAGGGGGTCAGCAATCAGCCCCAGCATTTT.

The chain joins TRBV5-6 to TRBJ2-7, with 7 bases matching TRBD2. The V and J ends lost 4 bases and 2 bases, in that order; junction bases with no gene match: 6. The V gene's germline CDR1 is SGHDT and CDR2 YYEEEE. This CDR3 has 14 amino acids. The CDR3 is CASSLRGITYEQYF. CDR3 sequence (DNA): TGTGCCAGCAGCCTGCGGGGGATCACCTACGAGCAGTACTTC.

The V gene is TRBV6-5, the J gene TRBJ1-1; D remains ambiguous. CDR1 is MNHEY and CDR2 is SVGAGI in the germline V gene. With 4 bases removed from V and 3 bases from J, the gap between germline ends came to 9 bases. The CDR3 has 13 residues. The CDR3 DNA follows: TGTGCCAGCAGTTCCCCCCTTGACACTGAAGCTTTCTTT. Translation gives CASSSPLDTEAFF.

In this sample, this clone turned up once. This rearrangement joins TRBV5-1 to TRBJ1-4, with D tentatively TRBD1 (6 bases). Germline V gene lookup returns CDR1 SGHRS and CDR2 YFSETQ. This CDR3 region has 15 residues. V was shortened by 4 bases and J by 6 bases, with 16 bases between the two germline ends. The CDR3 bases are TGCGCCAGCAGCATACAGGGTGTTGGTGATGAAAAACTGTTTTTT. Translation gives CASSIQGVGDEKLFF.

The chain is built from TRBV13 and TRBJ2-1; TRBD2 matches 13 bases. There are 17 residues in the CDR3. The J segment lost 1 base and the V segment lost 5 bases, leaving 5 bases of the junction unmatched. The V gene's germline CDR1 is PRHDT and CDR2 FYEKMQ (reference sequence). This CDR3 reads CASSPLAGGPSYNEQFF. In DNA form, the CDR3 reads TGTGCCAGCAGCCCACTAGCGGGGGGGCCTTCCTACAATGAGCAGTTCTTC.

This chain links TRBV19 with TRBJ1-1; 9 bases fit TRBD1. After removal of 6 bases from V and 4 bases from J, the junction contained 12 bases not matched to a gene. Germline values: CDR1 LNHDA, CDR2 SQIVND (reference sequence). This CDR3 contains 16 residues. This chain's CDR3 is CASREDRGRRITEAFF. In DNA, the CDR3 is TGTGCCAGTAGGGAGGACAGGGGAAGGAGAATCACTGAAGCTTTCTTT.

This clone was counted once. In nucleotides, the CDR3 is TGTGCCAGCAGCAAGCTCGCGCCAGGGGCGCATTCACCCCTCCACTTT. Residues: CASSKLAPGAHSPLHF. The chain carries TRBV5-6 and TRBJ1-6; D is possibly TRBD1 (6 bases). Germline assignment: CDR1 SGHDT and CDR2 YYEEEE. The CDR3 extends over 16 amino acids. The V and J ends lost 4 bases and 8 bases respectively, with 19 bases between them.

V is TRBV19 and J is TRBJ1-1; unclear D gene. V was pared by 7 bases and J by 3 bases, with 6 bases between. Looked up from germline, CDR1 is LNHDA and CDR2 is SQIVND (reference sequence). The CDR3 is 11 amino acids. CDR3 in DNA: TGTGCCAGTATAGAGTACACTGAAGCTTTCTTT. It yields the protein CASIEYTEAFF.

The V call is TRBV6-5, the J call TRBJ1-2; 10 bases line up with TRBD1. Trimming removed 4 bases from V and 5 bases from J; junction bases left unmatched: 1. The CDR3 runs to 13 residues. From germline, CDR1 is MNHEY and CDR2 SVGAGI. CDR3 residues: CASSWGQGYGYTF. The CDR3 DNA reads TGTGCCAGCAGTTGGGGACAGGGGTATGGCTACACCTTC.

The chain carries TRBV6-6 and TRBJ2-7, with 10 bases fitting TRBD1. V trimming: 7 bases; J trimming: 2 bases; junction bases outside the gene matches: 5. Germline assignment: CDR1 MNHNY and CDR2 SVGAGI (reference sequence). CDR3 length: 14 residues. This CDR3 is CASTAGQGPYEQYF. The DNA for the CDR3 is TGTGCCAGCACCGCGGGACAGGGGCCCTACGAGCAGTACTTC.

The V and J genes are TRBV18 and TRBJ1-1; unclear D gene. V lost 0 bases and J 1 base, leaving 12 bases between the germline ends. Per germline, CDR1 KGHSH and CDR2 LQKENI. CDR3 size: 16 residues. The CDR3 DNA reads as TGTGCCAGCTCACCACCCGTGGGCGACCCGAACACTGAAGCTTTCTTT. This gives the protein CASSPPVGDPNTEAFF.